Below are 15 T cell receptor beta chains sequenced from a single sample in a study of molecular identifiers for immune sequencing clone quantification. TCRdb redid the calling of the PCR reads with MiXCR, one entry per CDR3 protein. The sample carries about 510,000 distinct CDR3 sequences, roughly 24% recorded once. The specimen was naive CD8+ T cells from blood, with Jurkat cell RNA spiked in. This sample's subset: FACS-sorted CD8+CD4-CCR7+CD45RA+ naive T cells. The receptors derive from a human donor in good health. Some libraries in this study had Jurkat cell RNA spiked in.

A few counts support this clonotype. The genes are TRBV5-8 and TRBJ2-7, with 9 positions matching TRBD2. Germline trimming cut 4 bases from V and 2 bases from J; bases unmatched to any gene: 7. Germline assignment: CDR1 SGHTS and CDR2 YDEGEE. The length of the CDR3 is 15 residues. In DNA, the CDR3 is TGTGCCAGCAGCGCTACGGGACTAGCAGCCTACGAGCAGTACTTC. Its protein is CASSATGLAAYEQYF.

This clonotype was recorded a few times. The chain is built from TRBV12-3 or TRBV12-4 and TRBJ1-2; 7 positions agree with TRBD1. CDR3 size: 15 residues. V trimming: 6 bases; J trimming: 6 bases; junction bases outside the gene matches: 13. Written as DNA, the CDR3 is TGTGCCAGCAGCCAAACCCTTACGACAGGGAATGGCTACACCTTC. It is translated as CASSQTLTTGNGYTF.

The CDR3 region has the DNA TGTGCCTGGGACTTAGCGTGGAGCACAGATACGCAGTATTTT. Protein sequence: CAWDLAWSTDTQYF. V gene TRBV30 combines with J gene TRBJ2-3; the D gene is possibly TRBD2 (5 bases). Germline V lookup: CDR1 GTSNPN, CDR2 SVGIG (reference sequence). The V end was cut by 5 bases, the J end by 0 bases, with 12 bases between. The CDR3 runs 14 residues. The complete variable domain, with remaining parts taken from reference TRBV30 and TRBJ2-3, reads SQTIHQWPATLVQPVGSPLSLECTVEGTSNPNLYWYRQAAGRGLQLLFYSVGIGQISSEVPQNLSASRPQDRQFILSSKKLLLSDSGFYLCAWDLAWSTDTQYFGPGTRLTVL.

The chain joins TRBV9 to TRBJ1-1; D is possibly TRBD1 (6 bases). The CDR3 sequence is 15 residues long. V lost 0 bases to trimming and J lost 10 bases, with 19 bases between them. CDR1 SGDLS and CDR2 YYNGEE come from the germline V gene. The CDR3 DNA is TGTGCCAGCAGCGTAGAAGTATCAGGGGCCGGGGGAGCTTTCTTT. Amino acids: CASSVEVSGAGGAFF.

As to this clonotype: Because it lacks the conserved phenylalanine or tryptophan at the end, this CDR3 is likely a read error. V usage is TRBV10-3 and J usage is TRBJ2-3, with D maybe TRBD1 (5 bases). The CDR3 length is 15 residues. V was clipped by 10 bases and J by 0 bases, with 17 bases between them. Germline V gene data show CDR1 as ENHRY and CDR2 as SYGVKD. The CDR3, as DNA: TGTGCCACCAGCTTGACAGAGACTAGCACAGATACGCAGTATCTT. It translates to CATSLTETSTDTQYL.

This clonotype was counted many times. The chain links TRBV5-6 to TRBJ2-7; D possibly corresponds to TRBD1 (5 bases). The CDR3 contains 14 residues. The germline CDR1 and CDR2 sequences are SGHDT and YYEEEE. The V gene lost 6 bases and the J gene lost 1 base, with 14 bases spanning the gap. This CDR3 is CASNVDSASYEQYF. CDR3 DNA sequence: TGTGCCAGCAACGTAGACAGCGCGTCCTACGAGCAGTACTTC.

As to this clonotype: A much more abundant neighbour one base away suggests this may be a read error. Because the CDR3 is missing its conserved closing phenylalanine or tryptophan, this is likely a read error. The V call is TRBV4-2, the J call TRBJ2-3, with D hard to call. Trimming shortened V by 0 bases and J by 6 bases, and 10 bases separated the two germline ends. Germline lookup yields CDR1 LGHNA and CDR2 YNFKEQ. This CDR3 has 14 residues. The CDR3, as DNA: TGTGCCAGCAGCCAAGATCTAGGACCGGATACGCAGTATCTT. This sequence encodes CASSQDLGPDTQYL.

This clonotype appeared many times. The gene calls are TRBV6-5 and TRBJ1-5; D might be TRBD1 (6 bases). In germline, CDR1 is MNHEY, CDR2 SVGAGI. V shed 6 bases and J shed 6 bases, with 12 bases lying between them. This CDR3 region has 13 residues. The CDR3 loop reads CASSPTGLQPQHF. As DNA, the CDR3 is TGTGCCAGCAGCCCCACAGGGCTTCAGCCCCAGCATTTT.

The V gene is TRBV30, the J gene TRBJ2-7, with D perhaps matching TRBD1 or TRBD2 (5 bases each). From germline, CDR1 is GTSNPN and CDR2 SVGIG (reference sequence). Trimming left V 5 bases short and J 2 bases short, with 7 bases between. This CDR3 contains 11 residues. CDR3 residues: CAWGTAYEQYF. Here the CDR3 DNA reads TGTGCCTGGGGGACCGCCTACGAGCAGTACTTC.

In its sample, this clonotype was seen many times. This chain joins TRBV6-2 or TRBV6-3 and TRBJ2-3; maybe TRBD2 (5 bases). V was trimmed by 7 bases and J by 3 bases, leaving 11 bases between them. The CDR3 has 13 amino acids. The V gene's germline CDR1 is MNHEY and CDR2 SVGEGT. CDR3 residues: CASTDYKTDTQYF. CDR3 nucleotides: TGTGCCAGCACCGACTACAAAACAGATACGCAGTATTTT.

This sequence joins TRBV20-1 and TRBJ1-2; TRBD1 matches 7 bases. V lost 0 bases and J lost 0; bases outside the gene matches: 19. The CDR3 extends over 20 amino acids. Per the germline V gene, CDR1 is DFQATT and CDR2 is SNEGSKA (reference sequence). This chain's CDR3 is CSARDNGEGQKKPTNYGYTF. The CDR3 nucleotides are TGCAGTGCTAGAGATAATGGGGAGGGACAGAAGAAACCAACTAACTATGGCTACACCTTC.

This chain uses TRBV20-1 with TRBJ2-7, with D perhaps TRBD1 (5 bases). Trimming took off 0 bases at V and 0 bases at J, with 9 bases between the two ends. The CDR3 extends over 14 amino acids. The germline V gene encodes CDR1 DFQATT and CDR2 SNEGSKA (reference sequence). CDR3 sequence (DNA): TGCAGTGCTAGAGATCACAGGAGCTCCTACGAGCAGTACTTC. Translating it yields CSARDHRSSYEQYF.

As concerns this clonotype: A much bigger clone sits one base away, suggesting this may be a read error. The gene calls are TRBV5-1 and TRBJ2-7; D uncertain. The CDR3 is made up of 14 amino acids. The germline CDR1 and CDR2 sequences are SGHRS and YFSETQ. V was cut by 4 bases and J by 6 bases, with 17 bases left in between. The CDR3 DNA reads TGCGCCAGCAGCCCAGCCAACCCCGAGTTCGAGCAGTACTTC. It is translated as CASSPANPEFEQYF.

Comment on this clonotype: Possible read error: a much larger clone is one base away. The chain links TRBV19 to TRBJ2-1; D is perhaps TRBD2 (6 bases). CDR3 length: 13 amino acids. Germline values: CDR1 LNHDA, CDR2 SQIVND (reference sequence). CDR3 protein: CAGSMGGYNEQFF. The CDR3 nucleotides read TGTGCCGGTAGTATGGGGGGTTACAATGAGCAGTTCTTC.

On this clonotype: At one end, the junction sequence differs from germline, possibly due to a read error. V is TRBV4-3 and J is TRBJ1-6, with 7 positions matching TRBD1. Germline CDR1 and CDR2: LGHNA and YSLEER. This CDR3 is 15 amino acids long. The CDR3 is CTSSQGQADNSPLHF. The CDR3 DNA sequence: TGCACCAGCAGCCAAGGACAGGCCGATAATTCACCCCTCCACTTT.